What follows are 2 T cell receptor beta chains derived from one specimen sequenced in a study of T cell repertoires in ileal Crohn's disease. TCRdb's copy holds only in-frame clones and misses some; the assay was immunoSEQ multiplex PCR. The sample records 55,000 to 65,000 clones, roughly nine tenths being singletons. Time point in this sample: neoterminal ileum biopsy at postoperative endoscopy, about 6 months after surgery. The specimen was ileal tissue. The origin of the receptors is an adult with Crohn's disease.

Worth noting for this clone: Other DNA sequences in this specimen translate into the identical CDR3. V usage is TRBV5-1 and J usage is TRBJ1-1; D remains unclear. Germline V gives CDR1 SGHRS, CDR2 YFSETQ. The CDR3 is 14 amino acids. Trimming removed 0 bases from V and 2 bases from J, with 8 bases in between. This chain's CDR3 is CASSLEYRNTEAFF. CDR3 sequence (DNA): TGCGCCAGCAGCTTGGAGTACAGAAACACTGAAGCTTTCTTT.

The chain recombines TRBV5-8 with TRBJ1-4; D unclear. Germline values: CDR1 SGHTS, CDR2 YDEGEE. V was clipped by 1 base and J by 1 base, with 8 bases between them. The CDR3 length is 15 residues. CDR3 sequence: CASSLSRLTNEKLFF. Written as DNA, the CDR3 is TGTGCCAGCAGCTTGTCCCGTTTAACTAATGAAAAACTGTTTTTT.